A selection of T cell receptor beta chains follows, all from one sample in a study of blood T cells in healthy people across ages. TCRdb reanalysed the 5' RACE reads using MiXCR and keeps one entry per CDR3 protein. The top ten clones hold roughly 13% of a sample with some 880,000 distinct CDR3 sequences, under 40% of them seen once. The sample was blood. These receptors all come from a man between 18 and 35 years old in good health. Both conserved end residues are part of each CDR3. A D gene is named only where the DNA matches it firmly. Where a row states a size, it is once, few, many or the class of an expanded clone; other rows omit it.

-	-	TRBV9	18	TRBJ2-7	CASSVSPNGTNLAYEQYF	TGTGCCAGCAGCGTATCGCCTAACGGGACGAATTTGGCCTACGAGCAGTACTTC
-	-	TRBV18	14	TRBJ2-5	CASSNAGSQETQYF	TGTGCCAGCTCAAATGCGGGGAGCCAAGAGACCCAGTACTTC
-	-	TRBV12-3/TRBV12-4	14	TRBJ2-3	CASSLCAAADTEYF	TGTGCCAGCAGTCTCTGCGCGGCGGCAGATACGGAATATTTT
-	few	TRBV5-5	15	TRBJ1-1	CASSLGFLTSAEAFF	TGTGCCAGCAGCCTGGGTTTTTTGACATCGGCTGAAGCTTTCTTT
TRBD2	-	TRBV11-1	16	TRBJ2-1	CASSEGGLADYNEQFF	TGTGCCAGCAGCGAGGGGGGACTAGCTGACTACAATGAGCAGTTCTTC
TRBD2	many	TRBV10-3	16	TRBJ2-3	CAISESGIAGLDTQYF	TGTGCCATCAGTGAGTCTGGGATAGCGGGGCTAGATACGCAGTATTTT
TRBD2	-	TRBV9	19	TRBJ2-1	CASSVEYGRMDGRGSEQFF	TGTGCCAGCAGCGTAGAATATGGGAGGATGGACGGGCGCGGGAGTGAGCAGTTCTTC
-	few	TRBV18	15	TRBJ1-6	CASSADSLNNSPLHF	TGTGCCAGCTCCGCCGACAGCCTGAATAATTCACCCCTCCACTTT
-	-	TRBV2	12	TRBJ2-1	CASTRNYNEQFF	TGTGCCAGCACACGAAATTACAATGAGCAGTTCTTC
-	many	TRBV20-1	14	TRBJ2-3	CSATPTSPRDTQYF	TGCAGTGCTACTCCTACTAGTCCCAGAGATACGCAGTATTTT
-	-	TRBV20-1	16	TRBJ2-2	CSATLGASGNTGELFF	TGCAGTGCTACCTTGGGGGCTAGCGGGAACACCGGGGAGCTGTTTTTT
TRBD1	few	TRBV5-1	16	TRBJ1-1	CASRHGQGTVNTEAFF	TGCGCCAGCAGACACGGACAGGGTACGGTGAACACTGAAGCTTTCTTT
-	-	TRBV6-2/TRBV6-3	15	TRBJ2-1	CASSYHTSPYNEQFF	TGTGCCAGCAGTTACCATACTAGTCCTTACAATGAGCAGTTCTTC
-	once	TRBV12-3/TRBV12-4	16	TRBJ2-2	CASTIGQAANTGELFF	TGTGCCAGCACCATCGGGCAGGCCGCGAACACCGGGGAGCTGTTTTTT
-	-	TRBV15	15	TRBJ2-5	CATSRDRRGLETQYF	TGTGCCACCAGCAGAGATCGAAGAGGTTTGGAGACCCAGTACTTC
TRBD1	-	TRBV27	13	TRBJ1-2	CASSSGDRSGYTF	TGTGCCAGCAGTTCGGGGGACAGGAGTGGCTACACCTTC
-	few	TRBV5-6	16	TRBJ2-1	CASSLNQGSSYNEQFF	TGTGCCAGCAGCTTGAATCAGGGTAGCTCCTACAATGAGCAGTTCTTC
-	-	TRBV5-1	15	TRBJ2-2	CASSLAARNTGELFF	TGCGCCAGCAGCTTAGCCGCCAGGAACACCGGGGAGCTGTTTTTT
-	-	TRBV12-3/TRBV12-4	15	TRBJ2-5	CASSLGGKVQETQYF	TGTGCCAGCAGTTTAGGAGGGAAGGTCCAAGAGACCCAGTACTTC
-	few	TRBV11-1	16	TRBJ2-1	CASSEGGRADYNEQFF	TGTGCCAGCAGCGAGGGGGGACGAGCTGACTACAATGAGCAGTTCTTC
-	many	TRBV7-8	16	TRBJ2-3	CASSLGVGAPLNTQYF	TGTGCCAGCAGCTTAGGGGTGGGAGCCCCTTTAAATACGCAGTATTTT
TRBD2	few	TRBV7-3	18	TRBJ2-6	CASSLREGLVSGANVLTF	TGTGCCAGCAGCTTAAGGGAGGGCCTAGTCTCTGGGGCCAACGTCCTGACTTTC
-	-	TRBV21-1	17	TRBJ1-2	CASSKVERTLFNYGYTF	TGTGCCAGCAGCAAAGTGGAACGGACGTTGTTCAACTATGGCTACACCTTC
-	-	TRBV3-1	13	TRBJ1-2	CASSPLRNYGYTF	TGTGCCAGCAGCCCACTCAGGAACTATGGCTACACCTTC
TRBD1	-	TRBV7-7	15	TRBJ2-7	CASSLALDRAYEQYF	TGTGCTAGCAGCTTAGCCCTGGACAGGGCCTACGAGCAGTACTTC
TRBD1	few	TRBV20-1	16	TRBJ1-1	CSAHRGQSSLNTEAFF	TGCAGTGCGCATCGGGGACAGAGCTCCCTAAACACTGAAGCTTTCTTT
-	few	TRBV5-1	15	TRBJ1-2	CASSPSRGLRYGYTF	TGCGCCAGCAGCCCCAGCCGGGGCCTCCGTTATGGCTACACCTTC
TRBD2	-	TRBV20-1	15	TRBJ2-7	CSARPKTSGTYEQYF	TGCAGTGCTAGACCTAAGACTAGCGGGACCTACGAGCAGTACTTC
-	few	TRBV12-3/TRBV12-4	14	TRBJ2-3	CASGRGGLADAQYF	TGTGCCAGCGGACGAGGGGGGTTAGCAGATGCGCAGTATTTT
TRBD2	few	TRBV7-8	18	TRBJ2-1	CASSLAGLAGGPRYEQFF	TGTGCCAGCAGCTTAGCGGGACTAGCGGGGGGACCCCGCTACGAGCAGTTCTTC
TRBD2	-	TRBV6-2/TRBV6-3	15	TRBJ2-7	CASRKGLAGSYEQYF	TGTGCCAGCAGAAAGGGACTAGCGGGATCCTACGAGCAGTACTTC
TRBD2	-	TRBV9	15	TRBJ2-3	CASSPGLEVTDTQYF	TGTGCCAGCAGCCCGGGACTAGAGGTCACAGATACGCAGTATTTT
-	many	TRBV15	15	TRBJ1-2	CATSREAHSRGGYTF	TGTGCCACCAGCAGAGAAGCGCACTCCCGGGGAGGCTACACCTTC
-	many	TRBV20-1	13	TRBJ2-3	CSARDTSTDTQYF	TGCAGTGCTAGGGACACGAGCACAGATACGCAGTATTTT
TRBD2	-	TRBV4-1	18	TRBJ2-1	CASSQDLSGRSSYNEQFF	TGCGCCAGCAGCCAAGATTTAAGCGGGAGAAGCTCCTACAATGAGCAGTTCTTC
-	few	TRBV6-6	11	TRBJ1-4	CASRVNEKLFF	TGTGCCAGCAGGGTTAATGAAAAACTGTTTTTT
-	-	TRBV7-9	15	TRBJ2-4	CASSHRTVSGNEQYF	TGTGCCAGCAGCCACCGGACAGTTTCAGGCAATGAGCAGTACTTC